Listed below are T cell receptor beta chains from one sample, sequenced in a study of beta chain features in type 1 diabetes. Assay: immunoSEQ multiplex PCR; the TCRdb copy retains only in-frame clones and omits some. Of under 900,000 clones listed, roughly 16% are singletons. What was sequenced was naive CD4+ T cells from blood. The receptors here all came from a woman between 18 and 29 years old in good health. CDR3s leave out the opening cysteine and the closing phenylalanine or tryptophan. Fields, in order: J gene, V gene, CDR3 protein.

j_call: TRBJ2-7; v_call: TRBV2; cdr3_aa: ASKQTSSYEQY
j_call: TRBJ2-7; v_call: TRBV11-2; cdr3_aa: ASSHGAVGVSYEQY
j_call: TRBJ1-2; v_call: TRBV13; cdr3_aa: ASSADGGRGYT
j_call: TRBJ1-1; v_call: TRBV27; cdr3_aa: ASSLSSRQNTEAF
j_call: TRBJ2-2; v_call: TRBV28; cdr3_aa: ASSLSGWAGELF
j_call: TRBJ2-7; v_call: TRBV13; cdr3_aa: ASSRWSGYEQY
j_call: TRBJ2-3; v_call: TRBV6-5; cdr3_aa: ASTLAGTDTQY
j_call: TRBJ2-5; v_call: TRBV7-2; cdr3_aa: ASSSKRGSYQETQY
j_call: TRBJ2-1; v_call: TRBV7-2; cdr3_aa: ASSFRSSGQSSYNEQF
j_call: TRBJ1-3; v_call: TRBV29-1; cdr3_aa: SAVGQGGNTIY
j_call: TRBJ2-1; v_call: TRBV5-4; cdr3_aa: ASSSGGGEQF
j_call: TRBJ2-3; v_call: TRBV7-8; cdr3_aa: ASSLGAGPIDTQY
j_call: TRBJ1-2; v_call: TRBV7-2; cdr3_aa: ASATGGDYGYT
j_call: TRBJ1-1; v_call: TRBV2; cdr3_aa: ASSRQTGNTEAF
j_call: TRBJ2-1; v_call: TRBV7-8; cdr3_aa: ASREREHYNEQF
j_call: TRBJ1-5; v_call: TRBV19; cdr3_aa: ASSIETGNQPQH
j_call: TRBJ2-1; v_call: TRBV7-2; cdr3_aa: ASSFPRGLRSNEQF
j_call: TRBJ2-3; v_call: TRBV6-5; cdr3_aa: ASSPWNSIYTQY
j_call: TRBJ1-1; v_call: TRBV10-3; cdr3_aa: AIKVEYRNTEAF
j_call: TRBJ2-3; v_call: TRBV7-9; cdr3_aa: ASSPMGGAHPDTQY
j_call: TRBJ2-7; v_call: TRBV5-4; cdr3_aa: ASSYRDLAEQY
j_call: TRBJ2-3; v_call: TRBV13; cdr3_aa: ASSLFGPNDRAQY
j_call: TRBJ2-3; v_call: TRBV6-6; cdr3_aa: AISGLAGATDTQY
j_call: TRBJ2-1; v_call: TRBV6-5; cdr3_aa: AISPGQGVFDEQF
j_call: TRBJ2-6; v_call: TRBV6-1; cdr3_aa: ASSAPSSGANVLT
j_call: TRBJ2-1; v_call: TRBV10-2; cdr3_aa: ASRRGGNEQF
j_call: TRBJ2-7; v_call: TRBV11-1; cdr3_aa: ASSSFLLEQY
j_call: TRBJ2-5; v_call: TRBV29-1; cdr3_aa: SGLFDGETQY
j_call: TRBJ1-2; v_call: TRBV28; cdr3_aa: ASRTNANYGYT
j_call: TRBJ1-5; v_call: TRBV10-3; cdr3_aa: AIGDRSNQPQH
j_call: TRBJ2-2; v_call: TRBV2; cdr3_aa: ASNSLRGAGELF
j_call: TRBJ2-7; v_call: TRBV9; cdr3_aa: ASSPRASYEQY
j_call: TRBJ1-5; v_call: TRBV9; cdr3_aa: ASSVSRDRDYRGNQPQH
j_call: TRBJ2-1; v_call: TRBV5-5; cdr3_aa: ASSPQPLAGEQF
j_call: TRBJ2-7; v_call: TRBV28; cdr3_aa: ASSFSRSSYYEQY
j_call: TRBJ2-7; v_call: TRBV27; cdr3_aa: AAGGDSIYEQY
j_call: TRBJ1-5; v_call: TRBV2; cdr3_aa: ASSEWAGRTPEAQH
j_call: TRBJ2-3; v_call: TRBV5-1; cdr3_aa: ASSLNFGESTDTQY
j_call: TRBJ1-4; v_call: TRBV2; cdr3_aa: ASKDRTANEKLF